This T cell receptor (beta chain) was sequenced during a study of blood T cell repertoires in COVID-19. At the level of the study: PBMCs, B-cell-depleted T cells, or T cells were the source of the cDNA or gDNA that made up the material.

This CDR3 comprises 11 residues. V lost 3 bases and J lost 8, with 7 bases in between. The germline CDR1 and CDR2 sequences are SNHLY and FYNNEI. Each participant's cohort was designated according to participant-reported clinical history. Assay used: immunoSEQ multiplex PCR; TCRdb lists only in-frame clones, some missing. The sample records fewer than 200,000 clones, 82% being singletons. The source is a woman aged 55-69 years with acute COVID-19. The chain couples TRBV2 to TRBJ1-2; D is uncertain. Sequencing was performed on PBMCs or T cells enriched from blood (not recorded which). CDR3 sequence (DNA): TGTGCCAGCAGTGAGGGAGGAGGCTACACCTTC. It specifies CASSEGGGYTF. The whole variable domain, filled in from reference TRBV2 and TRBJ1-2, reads EPEVTQTPSHQVTQMGQEVILRCVPISNHLYFYWYRQILGQKVEFLVSFYNNEISEKSEIFDDQFSVERPDGSNFTLKIRSTKLEDSAMYFCASSEGGGYTFGSGTRLTVV.